Given below is one T cell receptor (beta chain) in context. The sample comes from a study of OX40 agonist ivuxolimab in advanced cancers. Study details: The diagnoses of dose-escalation patients were hepatocellular carcinoma, melanoma, renal cell or head and neck cancer. Earlier treatment with anti-PD-1, anti-PD-L1 or anti-CTLA-4 was permitted, and roughly 42% had received some.

The CDR3 has 15 residues. Germline V gives CDR1 SNHLY, CDR2 FYNNEI. The V and J ends lost 4 bases and 0 bases respectively, with 10 bases between them. This table comes from immunoSEQ multiplex PCR, and its TCRdb copy is limited to in-frame clones, with some not included. The data show about 34,000 clones, approximately 89% seen once. Sequenced material: CD4+ or CD8+ T cells sorted from blood, taken in a trial of the OX40 agonist ivuxolimab. V usage is TRBV2 and J usage is TRBJ1-3; possibly TRBD1 for D (5 bases). The TCR originated in an adult with an advanced solid tumor such as melanoma, head and neck, liver or kidney cancer. The CDR3 sequence: CASSVRTTSGNTIYF. CDR3 DNA sequence: TGTGCCAGCAGTGTAAGGACAACCTCTGGAAACACCATATATTTT.